These 25 T cell receptor beta chains originate from one sample sequenced in a study of T cells in tumors after PD-1 blockade. Sequenced by immunoSEQ multiplex PCR; TCRdb stores in-frame clones only, minus some. Of just under 65,000 clones listed, under 80% were seen once; the top ten hold approximately 4.5%. Sample: PBMCs, taken after anti-PD-1 treatment. These receptors came from a human donor with basal cell carcinoma.

The V and J genes are TRBV25-1 and TRBJ2-5, with a possible D match to TRBD1 (6 bases). The germline V gene encodes CDR1 MGHDK and CDR2 SYGVNS. Trimming removed 6 bases at V and 2 bases at J, with 13 bases between. This CDR3 has 14 amino acids. This CDR3 reads CASSVRDKQETQYF. Written as DNA, the CDR3 is TGTGCCAGCAGCGTCCGGGACAAACAAGAGACCCAGTACTTC.

The chain uses TRBV6-1 and TRBJ2-1; D is ambiguous. The CDR3 totals 16 residues. Trimming shortened V by 2 bases and J by 3 bases, and 14 bases separated the two germline ends. CDR1 and CDR2 from the germline V gene are MNHNS and SASEGT. The CDR3 region has the DNA TGTGCCAGCAGTGAAACATGGAGTACGGGCTACAATGAGCAGTTCTTC. This encodes CASSETWSTGYNEQFF.

This clone has more than one count but fewer than ten. The rearrangement links TRBV27 to TRBJ1-5; D gene unclear. Per the germline V gene, CDR1 is MNHEY and CDR2 is SMNVEV (reference sequence). This CDR3 has 12 amino acids. The V end was cut by 3 bases, the J end by 5 bases, with 5 bases between. The CDR3 sequence is CASSFTHQPQHF. In nucleotides, the CDR3 is TGTGCCAGCAGTTTTACTCATCAGCCCCAGCATTTT.

This clone came up once. The chain has TRBV5-8 and TRBJ1-5; D gene uncertain. Germline lookup yields CDR1 SGHTS and CDR2 YDEGEE. V was trimmed by 0 bases and J by 2 bases, leaving 9 bases between them. There are 15 residues in the CDR3. Here the CDR3 reads CASSLVRAGNQPQHF. CDR3 nucleotides: TGTGCCAGCAGCTTGGTAAGGGCGGGCAATCAGCCCCAGCATTTT.

On this clone itself: The sample contains more than one DNA sequence encoding this CDR3. The rearrangement joins TRBV19 to TRBJ1-1, with a possible D match to TRBD1 (6 bases). This CDR3 contains 19 residues. V gave up 3 bases and J gave up 5 bases, with 28 bases separating them. Germline V lookup: CDR1 LNHDA, CDR2 SQIVND (reference sequence). DNA for the CDR3: TGTGCCAGTAGTATCGGGGGGGCCGGGTTCGGGGAATCGAAGACTGAAGCTTTCTTT. Its translation: CASSIGGAGFGESKTEAFF.

This clone was observed a handful of times. V usage is TRBV5-1 and J usage is TRBJ1-2, with TRBD1 as a possible D gene (5 bases). This CDR3 region has 15 residues. Per germline, CDR1 SGHRS and CDR2 YFSETQ. The V end was cut by 0 bases, the J end by 4 bases, with 13 bases between. As DNA, the CDR3 is TGCGCCAGCAGCTTGGTTACAGGTGCTTTCTATGGCTACACCTTC. Translation gives CASSLVTGAFYGYTF. The variable domain in full, with the rest retrieved from reference TRBV5-1 and TRBJ1-2, is KAGVTQTPRYLIKTRGQQVTLSCSPISGHRSVSWYQQTPGQGLQFLFEYFSETQRNKGNFPGRFSGRQFSNSRSEMNVSTLELGDSALYLCASSLVTGAFYGYTFGSGTRLTVV.

This rearrangement joins TRBV5-1 to TRBJ2-7; D not resolved. CDR1 and CDR2 from the germline V gene are SGHRS and YFSETQ. V was cut by 0 bases and J by 3 bases, with 4 bases left in between. The length of the CDR3 is 12 residues. The CDR3 protein is CASSLDRYEQYF. CDR3 nucleotides: TGCGCCAGCAGCTTGGACCGCTACGAGCAGTACTTC.

This sequence joins TRBV3-1 (or the pseudogene TRBV3-2) and TRBJ2-1, with a possible D match to TRBD2 (7 bases). Looked up from germline, CDR1 is LGHDT and CDR2 is YNNKEL (reference sequence). The CDR3 totals 15 residues. Trimming took 1 base from V and 5 from J, leaving 12 bases between them. CDR3 in DNA: TGTGCCAGCAGCCAAGTAGGGGGGGCCCACAATGAGCAGTTCTTC. Amino acids: CASSQVGGAHNEQFF.

This clone was counted only a few times. This chain connects TRBV18 to TRBJ1-2, with 10 bases fitting TRBD1. The length of the CDR3 is 15 residues. Germline V CDR1 and CDR2: KGHSH, LQKENI. V was pared by 1 base and J by 8 bases, with 7 bases of the junction left unmatched. Here the CDR3 reads CASSPRDRGSEGYTF. The CDR3 DNA sequence: TGTGCCAGCTCACCACGGGACAGGGGATCGGAGGGCTACACCTTC.

V usage is TRBV28 and J usage is TRBJ2-2; 7 nucleotides align to TRBD1. Germline V gene lookup returns CDR1 MDHEN and CDR2 SYDVKM. The CDR3 spans 11 residues. V lost 10 bases to trimming and J lost 11 bases; unmatched junction nucleotides: 7. CDR3 residues: CATLRGGELFF. The CDR3, as DNA: TGTGCCACCCTAAGAGGGGGCGAGCTGTTTTTT.

V usage is TRBV10-2 and J usage is TRBJ2-4, with TRBD2 identical over 7 bases. The CDR3 has 17 amino acids. With V trimmed by 8 bases and J by 1 base, 14 bases remained unmatched. Germline-derived CDR1 and CDR2 are WSHSY and SAAADI. The CDR3 nucleotides are TGCGCCAGCGCCCCGGGGGGAATCGCTATCGCCAAAAACATTCAGTACTTC. This translates into CASAPGGIAIAKNIQYF.

V gene TRBV5-1 combines with J gene TRBJ2-7, with 11 bases matching TRBD1. Germline CDR1 and CDR2: SGHRS and YFSETQ. J lost 7 bases, V lost 4 bases, and 4 bases had no gene match. The CDR3 totals 13 residues. CDR3 nucleotide sequence: TGCGCCAGCAGCCAGGGACAGGGGGGAGAGCAGTACTTC. Encoded protein: CASSQGQGGEQYF.

This chain joins TRBV18 and TRBJ1-6; 9 bases are a match to TRBD1. The CDR3 is 15 residues long. Losses at the gene ends were 3 bases for V and 7 bases for J; bases not matched to a gene: 4. CDR1 is KGHSH and CDR2 is LQKENI in the germline V gene. The CDR3 region has the DNA TGTGCCAGCTCACCCGGGGACAGGGTAAATTCACCCCTCCACTTT. Encoded protein: CASSPGDRVNSPLHF.

The chain employs TRBV30 and TRBJ2-6; 9 nucleotides line up with TRBD1. Germline V gene lookup returns CDR1 GTSNPN and CDR2 SVGIG (reference sequence). The V gene end was trimmed by 2 bases and the J gene end by 0 bases; junction bases not matched to a gene: 5. The CDR3 spans 17 residues. In nucleotides, the CDR3 is TGTGCCTGGAGTACAGGGGGCACCAGCTCTGGGGCCAACGTCCTGACTTTC. Protein product: CAWSTGGTSSGANVLTF. Full variable domain (remainder filled in from reference TRBV30 and TRBJ2-6): SQTIHQWPATLVQPVGSPLSLECTVEGTSNPNLYWYRQAAGRGLQLLFYSVGIGQISSEVPQNLSASRPQDRQFILSSKKLLLSDSGFYLCAWSTGGTSSGANVLTFGAGSRLTVL.

The CDR3 DNA sequence: TGTGCCAGCATGGGGGACAGGGGGCTGGGCACTGAAGCTTTCTTT. As protein: CASMGDRGLGTEAFF. This chain links TRBV13 with TRBJ1-1; TRBD1 aligns across 12 bases. The CDR3 is made up of 15 amino acids. Germline assignment: CDR1 PRHDT and CDR2 FYEKMQ (reference sequence). After removal of 7 bases from V and 4 bases from J, the junction contained 7 bases not matched to a gene.

This clone was picked up one time. The chain uses TRBV27 and TRBJ2-1; D might be TRBD1 (6 bases). V lost 3 bases and J lost 0, with 9 bases in between. CDR1 is MNHEY, CDR2 SMNVEV, per germline (reference sequence). This CDR3 contains 15 residues. The CDR3 sequence: CASSFGQNSYNEQFF. In nucleotides, the CDR3 is TGTGCCAGCAGTTTCGGACAGAACTCCTACAATGAGCAGTTCTTC.

V is TRBV6-5 and J is TRBJ2-6, with D maybe TRBD2 (6 bases). This CDR3 spans 15 amino acids. Germline loops: CDR1 MNHEY, CDR2 SVGAGI. Trimming shortened V by 6 bases and J by 2 bases, and 11 bases separated the two germline ends. CDR3 in amino acids: CASRTRGTGANVLTF. CDR3 in DNA: TGTGCCAGCAGAACCCGGGGGACTGGGGCCAACGTCCTGACTTTC.

The J gene is TRBJ2-3, the V gene TRBV7-6; D not resolved. CDR1 is SGHVS and CDR2 is FNYEAQ in the germline V gene. The V end was cut by 5 bases, the J end by 2 bases, with 14 bases between. The CDR3 is 15 residues long. CDR3 nucleotide sequence: TGTGCCAGCAGCCCAGATACGGGTTTCACAGATACGCAGTATTTT. Its translation: CASSPDTGFTDTQYF.

The CDR3 sequence: CASTQGREITEAFF. The CDR3 nucleotides read TGTGCCAGCACCCAGGGGAGGGAAATCACTGAAGCTTTCTTT. The gene calls are TRBV6-6 and TRBJ1-1, with D possibly being TRBD1 (6 bases). The CDR3 runs 14 residues. Trimming pared 7 bases from V and 4 bases from J, leaving 16 bases between. In germline, CDR1 is MNHNY, CDR2 SVGAGI (reference sequence).

This clone was counted many times. The chain recombines TRBV6-5 with TRBJ1-2; D is undetermined. Trimming removed 4 bases at V and 5 bases at J, with 11 bases between. CDR1 and CDR2 from the germline V gene are MNHEY and SVGAGI. The CDR3 totals 13 residues. For the CDR3, the DNA is TGTGCCAGCAGTTCCGGGGATTTTTATGGCTACACCTTC. This gives the protein CASSSGDFYGYTF.

V and J are TRBV6-6 and TRBJ2-1; D remains unclear. V shed 4 bases and J shed 3 bases, with 10 bases lying between them. This CDR3 comprises 14 residues. The germline CDR1 and CDR2 sequences are MNHNY and SVGAGI (reference sequence). The CDR3 DNA follows: TGTGCCAGCAGTTTCCAGGTAAACTACAATGAGCAGTTCTTC. Amino acids: CASSFQVNYNEQFF.

The chain combines TRBV6-6 with TRBJ1-1; no firm D call. Germline V gives CDR1 MNHNY, CDR2 SVGAGI (reference sequence). CDR3 size: 14 residues. Trimming shortened V by 5 bases and J by 0 bases, and 10 bases separated the two germline ends. The chain's CDR3 is CASSALGMNTEAFF. Here the CDR3 DNA reads TGTGCCAGCAGTGCCCTAGGGATGAACACTGAAGCTTTCTTT.

The chain employs TRBV28 and TRBJ2-6, with D unresolved. The germline V and J ends were trimmed by 6 bases and 0 bases, with 12 bases remaining between them. Germline V gives CDR1 MDHEN, CDR2 SYDVKM. There are 16 residues in the CDR3. The DNA for the CDR3 is TGTGCCAGCAGCCGCCCCACCAGCTCTGGGGCCAACGTCCTGACTTTC. It codes for CASSRPTSSGANVLTF.

The J gene is TRBJ2-7, the V gene TRBV28; 9 nucleotides agree with TRBD1. Germline V gene data show CDR1 as MDHEN and CDR2 as SYDVKM. V lost 5 bases, J lost 0 bases, and 8 bases stayed unmatched. The CDR3 has 16 amino acids. The CDR3 sequence: CASSHTGGSISYEQYF. In DNA form, the CDR3 reads TGTGCCAGCAGTCACACAGGGGGCTCAATCTCCTACGAGCAGTACTTC. The complete variable domain, with remaining parts taken from reference TRBV28 and TRBJ2-7, reads DVKVTQSSRYLVKRTGEKVFLECVQDMDHENMFWYRQDPGLGLRLIYFSYDVKMKEKGDIPEGYSVSREKKERFSLILESASTNQTSMYLCASSHTGGSISYEQYFGPGTRLTVT.

This rearrangement joins TRBV7-8 to TRBJ2-1, with TRBD1 identical over 7 bases. V gave up 5 bases and J gave up 3 bases; unmatched junction bases: 7. The CDR3 extends over 15 amino acids. Germline values: CDR1 SGHVS, CDR2 FQNEAQ. The CDR3 loop is CASSITTGNYNEQFF. Written as DNA, the CDR3 is TGTGCCAGCAGCATAACGACAGGGAACTACAATGAGCAGTTCTTC.